This T cell receptor beta chain was identified in a study of shared clonotypes between healthy human individuals. V lost 4 bases and J 6 bases, leaving 13 bases between the germline ends. The germline V gene encodes CDR1 MNHNY and CDR2 SVGAGI (reference sequence). The CDR3 runs 13 residues. TCRdb's table, derived via immunoSEQ multiplex PCR, lists solely in-frame clones and lacks some. This table holds 1.5 million to 1.9 million clones, 98% found once. This receptor was taken from a man aged 25 to 40 in good health. The rearrangement joins TRBV6-6 to TRBJ2-7, with a possible D match to TRBD2 (6 bases). Source material: naive CD4+ T cells sorted from blood. Subset reported: CD45RA+ positively selected. The CDR3 protein is CASSSYGGREQYF. CDR3 bases: TGTGCCAGCAGTTCGTACGGAGGGCGCGAGCAGTACTTC.